This entry concerns a single TCR beta chain. Its antigen remains unknown. Only in-frame clones appear in the TCRdb table, and some are missing; sequencing was by immunoSEQ multiplex PCR. The table lists 65,000 or so clones, about nine tenths of them singletons. Looked up from germline, CDR1 is SGHNT and CDR2 is YENEEA. This CDR3 comprises 17 residues. J was trimmed by 3 bases and V by 2 bases; bases with no gene match: 9. This sample was included in a study of glioma-infiltrating T cells after dendritic cell vaccination. For the study at large: Dendritic cell vaccine was injected intradermally three times, biweekly.

Specified time point: after dendritic cell vaccination, including at tumor progression/relapse. Findings and limits, study-wide: Longer survival after dendritic cell vaccination followed higher pretreatment TIL content.

Sample: blood, taken after dendritic cell vaccination. The clonotype originates from a human donor with glioblastoma. The chain joins TRBV11-3 to TRBJ2-2; 7 bases are shared with TRBD2. The CDR3 region has the DNA TGTGCCAGCAGCTTACCCCTAGCGGTCGGGTACACCGGGGAGCTGTTTTTT. Its protein is CASSLPLAVGYTGELFF.